Shown below are 29 T cell receptor beta chains from a single sample sequenced in a study of T cells expressing NK-cell markers. One entry per CDR3 protein, without DNA, is what TCRdb gives after re-calling the 5' RACE reads. This sample's clone table lists roughly 450,000 distinct CDR3 sequences. Sequencing input: blood T cells: a sorted CD56 or NKG2C T cell subset, CD4+ or CD8+ T cells, or bulk PBMC T cells (not recorded which). The receptor set was obtained from a woman aged 45-65 years in good health.

The chain has TRBV6-1 and TRBJ2-5; the D gene TCRdb calls, TRBD2, cannot be checked with no DNA. CDR3 length equals 18 residues. Germline V lookup: CDR1 MNHNS, CDR2 SASEGT. The CDR3 loop is CASSSTVLTSGPAETQYF.

V usage is TRBV4-1 and J usage is TRBJ2-1; the D gene TCRdb calls, TRBD2, cannot be checked with no DNA. Germline V gene lookup returns CDR1 MGHRA and CDR2 YSYEKL. This CDR3 has 13 amino acids. CDR3 sequence: CASRGTSGNGQFF.

The CDR3 region is CASRRGVNYEQYF. The chain is built from TRBV12-3 or TRBV12-4 and TRBJ2-7; no DNA is available, so the TRBD2 call from TCRdb remains unchecked. This CDR3 is 13 amino acids long.

The V call is TRBV9, the J call TRBJ2-7. Germline lookup yields CDR1 SGDLS and CDR2 YYNGEE. The CDR3 is made up of 13 amino acids. The CDR3 spells CASSVTPNYEQYF.

V is TRBV9 and J is TRBJ2-1; with no DNA, the TCRdb D assignment of TRBD2 cannot be verified. The CDR3 consists of 15 residues. Germline V lookup: CDR1 SGDLS, CDR2 YYNGEE. The CDR3 here is CASSVEREGLVEQFF.

The V call is TRBV12-3 or TRBV12-4, the J call TRBJ2-1; as DNA is missing, the TRBD1 call by TCRdb cannot be tested. The CDR3 length is 16 residues. CDR3 sequence reads: CASSPVRGLNYNEQFF.

This chain uses TRBV29-1 with TRBJ1-1; TCRdb reports TRBD1, a call that lacks DNA to check it against. Germline CDR1 reads SQVTM; CDR2 reads ANQGSEA. The CDR3 runs to 14 residues. CDR3 loop: CSVEPRLVGTEAFF. The variable domain in full, completed from reference TRBV29-1 and TRBJ1-1, reads SAVISQKPSRDICQRGTSLTIQCQVDSQVTMMFWYRQQPGQSLTLIATANQGSEATYESGFVIDKFPISRPNLTFSTLTVSNMSPEDSSIYLCSVEPRLVGTEAFFGQGTRLTVV.

This chain connects TRBV20-1 to TRBJ2-7; TCRdb's D call, TRBD2, is unchecked because there is no DNA. The CDR3 contains 15 residues. Germline assignment: CDR1 DFQATT and CDR2 SNEGSKA (reference sequence). The CDR3 here is CSASAGGGRDYEQYF.

The chain carries TRBV20-1 and TRBJ2-3; checking the TCRdb D call of TRBD1 is not possible without DNA. The CDR3 contains 16 residues. Germline CDR1 DFQATT, CDR2 SNEGSKA (reference sequence). CDR3 in amino acids: CSARPAPPWGTDTQYF.

The CDR3 sequence is CARSRPFTDTQYF. The chain links TRBV6-9 to TRBJ2-3; TCRdb proposes TRBD1, but this gene call is untestable without DNA. Germline CDR1 MNHGY, CDR2 SVAAGI. This CDR3 has 13 amino acids.

This chain uses TRBV14 with TRBJ2-7; TCRdb's assignment of TRBD1 cannot be checked, as there is no DNA. CDR3 length equals 14 residues. Germline V gives CDR1 SGHDN, CDR2 FVKESK. The CDR3 protein is CASSQGSLSGEQYF.

The gene calls are TRBV5-1 and TRBJ2-1; TCRdb's D call of TRBD2 is untestable without DNA. CDR3 length: 19 residues. From germline, CDR1 is SGHRS and CDR2 YFSETQ. CDR3 in amino acids: CASSRTSGRPGGGNNEQFF.

The chain employs TRBV24-1 and TRBJ2-2; TCRdb calls TRBD1, which cannot be checked without DNA. The CDR3 is made up of 16 amino acids. Germline V lookup: CDR1 KGHDR, CDR2 SFDVKD. CDR3 region: CATSEPQGIAAGELFF.

The V call is TRBV16, the J call TRBJ1-5; TCRdb reports TRBD1, a call that lacks DNA to check it against. This CDR3 spans 15 amino acids. Germline values: CDR1 KGHSY, CDR2 FQNENV. The CDR3 spells CASNRDGDSNQPQHF.

CDR3 sequence reads: CASSADGNYNSPLHF. This chain links TRBV6-1 with TRBJ1-6. Germline V gene data show CDR1 as MNHNS and CDR2 as SASEGT. The CDR3 contains 15 residues.

V is TRBV4-1 and J is TRBJ2-3; checking the TCRdb D call of TRBD1 is not possible without DNA. The CDR3 is made up of 16 amino acids. From germline, CDR1 is MGHRA and CDR2 YSYEKL. This chain's CDR3 is CASSPHRATAPDTQYF.

The chain has TRBV12-3 or TRBV12-4 and TRBJ2-1; the D gene TCRdb calls, TRBD1, cannot be checked with no DNA. The CDR3 totals 13 residues. This CDR3 reads CASSTGTDLSGFF.

The chain couples TRBV9 to TRBJ1-2; absent DNA, TCRdb's TRBD1 call cannot be checked. This CDR3 has 15 amino acids. Germline assignment: CDR1 SGDLS and CDR2 YYNGEE. The CDR3 is CASSESGQGSDGYTF.

This rearrangement joins TRBV30 to TRBJ2-1; with no DNA, the TCRdb D assignment of TRBD1 cannot be verified. Germline assignment: CDR1 GTSNPN and CDR2 SVGIG (reference sequence). The CDR3 has 12 residues. CDR3 sequence: CAWDRVNNEQFF.

The chain combines TRBV10-3 with TRBJ2-2. CDR3 length: 14 residues. Looked up from germline, CDR1 is ENHRY and CDR2 is SYGVKD. The CDR3 sequence: CAIRANPNTGELFF.

The V gene is TRBV4-1, the J gene TRBJ1-6. CDR1 is MGHRA, CDR2 YSYEKL, per germline. CDR3 length equals 12 residues. The CDR3 here is CASSQNNSPLHF.

The V call is TRBV11-2, the J call TRBJ2-1; TCRdb picks TRBD2, but there is no DNA to check that call. From germline, CDR1 is SGHAT and CDR2 FQNNGV. This CDR3 has 14 amino acids. Here the CDR3 reads CASRTLAGGIEQFF.

The chain carries TRBV20-1 and TRBJ2-3; checking the TCRdb D call of TRBD1 is not possible without DNA. Germline CDR1 DFQATT, CDR2 SNEGSKA (reference sequence). This CDR3 is 16 amino acids long. The CDR3 sequence: CSARVSRISSTDTQYF.

The rearrangement uses TRBV5-1 and TRBJ1-2. This CDR3 has 14 amino acids. CDR1 is SGHRS and CDR2 is YFSETQ in the germline V gene. The CDR3 sequence is CASSPRPANYGYTF.

The V gene is TRBV10-3, the J gene TRBJ1-5; TCRdb reports TRBD1, a call that lacks DNA to check it against. The V gene's germline CDR1 is ENHRY and CDR2 SYGVKD. This CDR3 region has 17 residues. CDR3 region: CAISEFPKTGGTQPQHF.

V and J are TRBV12-3 or TRBV12-4 and TRBJ1-5; TCRdb's D call of TRBD1 is untestable without DNA. The CDR3 contains 15 residues. This CDR3 is CASSSGTGTEQPQHF.

The chain links TRBV5-1 to TRBJ2-7. Looked up from germline, CDR1 is SGHRS and CDR2 is YFSETQ. The CDR3 contains 14 residues. The CDR3 here is CASSLDSRSYEQYF.

The V call is TRBV12-3 or TRBV12-4, the J call TRBJ2-2; with no DNA, the TCRdb D assignment of TRBD1 cannot be verified. This CDR3 is 12 amino acids long. Here the CDR3 reads CASSDRAGELFF.

The rearrangement joins TRBV12-3 or TRBV12-4 to TRBJ1-1. The CDR3 consists of 14 residues. CDR3 loop: CASSLVVGRFEAFF.